This is a list of T cell receptor beta chains from one sample in a study of molecular identifiers for immune sequencing clone quantification. In TCRdb, the PCR reads were re-called with MiXCR into one record per CDR3 protein. Among under 600,000 distinct CDR3 sequences, over 20% were seen once, and the ten largest hold more than 0.8%. The sequenced sample consisted of naive CD8+ T cells from blood, with Jurkat cell RNA spiked in. The source is a human donor in good health. Some libraries in this study had Jurkat cell RNA spiked in. CDR3s include the opening cysteine and the closing phenylalanine or tryptophan. The D gene is left open where the match is weak. The size entry is marked missing in some rows and otherwise reads once, few, many or a size class.

>TRBJ2-4|.|TRBV7-4|.
CASSAPVHRVRAKNIQYF
TGTGCCAGCAGCGCACCGGTACACAGGGTGAGGGCCAAAAACATTCAGTACTTC
>TRBJ2-2|.|TRBV6-5|.
CASSYLAITGELFF
TGTGCCAGCAGTTACTTGGCTATTACCGGGGAGCTGTTTTTT
>TRBJ2-7|.|TRBV4-3|.
CASSQDTGGVYEQYF
TGCGCCAGCAGCCAAGATACTGGCGGGGTATACGAGCAGTACTTC
>TRBJ2-5|.|TRBV12-3/TRBV12-4|.
CASSLLGTQYF
TGTGCCAGCAGCCTACTTGGGACCCAGTACTTC
>TRBJ2-7|.|TRBV4-3|TRBD1
CASSQDKGTVTYEQYF
TGCGCCAGCAGCCAAGACAAGGGGACAGTTACCTACGAGCAGTACTTC
>TRBJ2-2|many|TRBV3-1|TRBD1
CASSQDKGQGTNTGELFF
TGTGCCAGCAGCCAAGATAAGGGACAGGGGACTAACACCGGGGAGCTGTTTTTT
>TRBJ2-2|.|TRBV24-1|.
CATSDPREGDAGELFF
TGTGCCACCAGTGATCCCAGGGAGGGGGACGCCGGGGAGCTGTTTTTT
>TRBJ1-5|many|TRBV6-6|.
CASSNSGTPNQPQHF
TGTGCCAGCAGCAACTCCGGGACGCCCAATCAGCCCCAGCATTTT
>TRBJ2-2|few|TRBV28|TRBD2
CASSPLERDRFTGELFF
TGTGCCAGCAGTCCGCTGGAGCGGGACCGCTTCACCGGGGAGCTGTTTTTT
>TRBJ2-3|many|TRBV5-1|.
CASSLGLGEASTDTQYF
TGCGCCAGCAGCTTGGGACTCGGGGAGGCTAGCACAGATACGCAGTATTTT
>TRBJ2-5|.|TRBV6-2/TRBV6-3|TRBD2
CASSPAGVSSEETQYF
TGTGCCAGCAGTCCAGCGGGGGTCAGTTCGGAAGAGACCCAGTACTTC
>TRBJ1-1|.|TRBV13|TRBD1
CASSSPGTGGIYGTEAFF
TGTGCCAGCAGCTCACCCGGGACAGGGGGCATCTATGGCACTGAAGCTTTCTTT
>TRBJ2-7|few|TRBV20-1|.
CSARSEHGTTYEQYF
TGCAGTGCTAGAAGCGAACACGGCACAACCTACGAGCAGTACTTC
>TRBJ2-5|.|TRBV20-1|.
CSARDEYSGTQYF
TGCAGTGCTAGAGATGAATATTCCGGGACCCAGTACTTC
>TRBJ2-3|.|TRBV11-2|.
CASSYGITDTQYF
TGTGCCAGCAGCTACGGAATCACAGATACGCAGTATTTT
>TRBJ2-7|few|TRBV4-1|.
CASSQDMERYYEQYF
TGCGCCAGCAGCCAAGACATGGAAAGGTACTACGAGCAGTACTTC
>TRBJ1-1|few|TRBV12-3/TRBV12-4|.
CASRDTNTEAFF
TGTGCCAGCAGGGACACGAACACTGAAGCTTTCTTT
>TRBJ2-5|many|TRBV29-1|.
CSVEERLGHTGTQYF
TGCAGCGTTGAAGAGCGGTTGGGACACACGGGGACCCAGTACTTC
>TRBJ2-1|few|TRBV6-5|TRBD2
CASNSVRGGSSYNEQFF
TGTGCCAGCAACTCTGTAAGGGGCGGGAGCTCCTACAATGAGCAGTTCTTC
>TRBJ2-5|.|TRBV7-9|.
CASSYRETQYF
TGTGCCAGCAGCTACCGGGAGACCCAGTACTTC
>TRBJ2-7|.|TRBV12-3/TRBV12-4|.
CASSPPSETYASYEQYF
TGTGCCAGCAGTCCCCCTAGCGAGACGTATGCCTCCTACGAGCAGTACTTC
>TRBJ1-1|.|TRBV6-5|.
CASRLGTNTEAFF
TGTGCCAGCAGACTGGGGACGAACACTGAAGCTTTCTTT
>TRBJ2-5|.|TRBV7-6|TRBD2
CASSLVAGGGQETQYF
TGTGCCAGCAGCTTAGTAGCGGGAGGCGGGCAAGAGACCCAGTACTTC
>TRBJ2-5|.|TRBV6-5|TRBD1
CASSYVGTGTQETQYF
TGTGCCAGCAGTTACGTCGGGACAGGGACCCAAGAGACCCAGTACTTC
>TRBJ1-3|few|TRBV4-3|.
CASSQAGSHSGNTIYF
TGCGCCAGCAGCCAGGCCGGATCCCACTCTGGAAACACCATATATTTT
>TRBJ2-1|.|TRBV13|TRBD2
CASSSSGFEQFF
TGTGCCAGCAGCTCTAGCGGGTTTGAGCAGTTCTTC
>TRBJ2-7|once|TRBV3-1|.
CASSSFLGVHLYEQYF
TGTGCCAGCAGCTCGTTCTTGGGGGTTCACCTCTACGAGCAGTACTTC
>TRBJ1-4|.|TRBV2|.
CASSRNGRGNEKLFF
TGTGCCAGCAGTAGAAACGGACGGGGGAATGAAAAACTGTTTTTT
>TRBJ1-1|many|TRBV28|TRBD1
CASSETGVRLNTEAFF
TGTGCCAGCAGTGAAACAGGGGTTCGACTGAACACTGAAGCTTTCTTT
>TRBJ1-1|many|TRBV5-1|.
CASSLYSGMNTEAFF
TGCGCCAGCAGCTTGTATTCCGGAATGAACACTGAAGCTTTCTTT
>TRBJ1-6|many|TRBV20-1|TRBD1
CSARDPQGQGNSPLHF
TGCAGTGCTAGAGATCCACAGGGGCAGGGTAATTCACCCCTCCACTTT
>TRBJ1-1|many|TRBV6-2/TRBV6-3|.
CASTPVVLGNTEAFF
TGTGCCAGCACCCCCGTGGTTTTGGGGAACACTGAAGCTTTCTTT
>TRBJ2-1|.|TRBV4-3|TRBD2
CASSQGVYGLANNEQFF
TGCGCCAGCAGCCAAGGGGTATACGGACTAGCGAACAATGAGCAGTTCTTC
>TRBJ1-1|.|TRBV12-3/TRBV12-4|.
CASTVNRANTEAFF
TGTGCCAGCACGGTAAACAGGGCGAACACTGAAGCTTTCTTT
>TRBJ2-1|many|TRBV27|.
CASRPIFPNEQFF
TGTGCCAGCAGGCCCATTTTCCCGAATGAGCAGTTCTTC
>TRBJ1-1|few|TRBV27|TRBD1
CASSLQGAGEAFF
TGTGCCAGCAGTTTGCAGGGGGCTGGCGAAGCTTTCTTT